The present T cell receptor (beta chain) was sequenced within a study of neurological immune-mediated disorders. This clonotype was seen at least ten times. The CDR3 totals 15 residues. V was clipped by 4 bases and J by 3 bases; unmatched bases: 4. The germline gives CDR1 SGHRS, CDR2 YFSETQ. TCRdb passed the 5' RACE reads through MiXCR, listing each CDR3 protein once. In the table there are 66,000 or so distinct CDR3 sequences, about 4.9% of which are singletons. J is TRBJ2-2 and V is TRBV5-1; 9 bases are a match to TRBD1. This TCR derives from a man aged 25-40 years with multiple sclerosis. The sequencing sample was made of PBMCs. Here the CDR3 reads CASSLRTGDTGELFF. CDR3 sequence (DNA): TGCGCCAGCAGCCTCAGGACAGGGGACACCGGGGAGCTGTTTTTT. Looking up the rest from reference TRBV5-1 and TRBJ2-2 gives the full variable domain: KAGVTQTPRYLIKTRGQQVTLSCSPISGHRSVSWYQQTPGQGLQFLFEYFSETQRNKGNFPGRFSGRQFSNSRSEMNVSTLELGDSALYLCASSLRTGDTGELFFGEGSRLTVL.